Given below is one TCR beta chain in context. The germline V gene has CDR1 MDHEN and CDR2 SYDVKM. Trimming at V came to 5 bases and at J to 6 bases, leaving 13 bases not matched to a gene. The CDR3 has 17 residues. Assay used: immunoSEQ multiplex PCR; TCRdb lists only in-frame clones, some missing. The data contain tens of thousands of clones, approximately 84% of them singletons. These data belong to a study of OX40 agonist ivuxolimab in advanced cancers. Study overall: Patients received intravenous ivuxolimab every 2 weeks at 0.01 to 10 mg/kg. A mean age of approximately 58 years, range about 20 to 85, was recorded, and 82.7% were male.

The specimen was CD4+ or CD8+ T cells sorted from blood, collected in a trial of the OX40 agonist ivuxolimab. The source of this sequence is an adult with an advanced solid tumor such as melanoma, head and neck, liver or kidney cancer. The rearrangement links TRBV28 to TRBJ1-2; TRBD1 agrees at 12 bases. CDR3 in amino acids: CASSVGTGGGWGDGYTF. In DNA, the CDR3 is TGTGCCAGCAGTGTTGGGACAGGGGGCGGCTGGGGGGATGGCTACACCTTC.